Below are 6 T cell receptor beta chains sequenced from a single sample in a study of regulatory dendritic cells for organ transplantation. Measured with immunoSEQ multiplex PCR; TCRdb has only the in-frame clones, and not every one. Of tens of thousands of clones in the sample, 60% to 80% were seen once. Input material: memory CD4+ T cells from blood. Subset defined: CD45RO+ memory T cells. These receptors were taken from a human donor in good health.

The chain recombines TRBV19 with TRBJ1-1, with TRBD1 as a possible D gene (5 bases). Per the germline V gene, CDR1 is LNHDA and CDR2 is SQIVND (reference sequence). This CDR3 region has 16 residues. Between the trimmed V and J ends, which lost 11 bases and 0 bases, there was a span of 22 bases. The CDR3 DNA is TGTGCCCTCAGAGCAGGGTCCGACCTCATGAACACTGAAGCTTTCTTT. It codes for CALRAGSDLMNTEAFF. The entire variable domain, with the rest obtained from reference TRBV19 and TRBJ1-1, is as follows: DGGITQSPKYLFRKEGQNVTLSCEQNLNHDAMYWYRQDPGQGLRLIYYSQIVNDFQKGDIAEGYSVSREKKESFPLTVTSAQKNPTAFYLCALRAGSDLMNTEAFFGQGTRLTVV.

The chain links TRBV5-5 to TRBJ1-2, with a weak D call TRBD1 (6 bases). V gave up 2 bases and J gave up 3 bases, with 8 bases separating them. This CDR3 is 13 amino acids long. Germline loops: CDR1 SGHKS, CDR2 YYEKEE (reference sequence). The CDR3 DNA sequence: TGTGCCAGCAGCTTCGGGGGGCACTATGGCTACACCTTC. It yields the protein CASSFGGHYGYTF.

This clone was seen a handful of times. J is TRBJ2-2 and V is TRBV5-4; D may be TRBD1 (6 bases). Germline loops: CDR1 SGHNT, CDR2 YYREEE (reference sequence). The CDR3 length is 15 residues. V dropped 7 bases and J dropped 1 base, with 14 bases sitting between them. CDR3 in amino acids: CASQQGTMNTGELFF. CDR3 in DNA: TGTGCCAGCCAGCAGGGGACAATGAACACCGGGGAGCTGTTTTTT.

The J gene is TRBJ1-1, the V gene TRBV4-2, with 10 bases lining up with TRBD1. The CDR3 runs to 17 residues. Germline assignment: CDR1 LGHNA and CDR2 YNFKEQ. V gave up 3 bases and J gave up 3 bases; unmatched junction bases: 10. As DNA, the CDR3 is TGTGCCAGCAGCCAGTGGTGGACAGGGGGAACGGACACTGAAGCTTTCTTT. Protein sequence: CASSQWWTGGTDTEAFF.

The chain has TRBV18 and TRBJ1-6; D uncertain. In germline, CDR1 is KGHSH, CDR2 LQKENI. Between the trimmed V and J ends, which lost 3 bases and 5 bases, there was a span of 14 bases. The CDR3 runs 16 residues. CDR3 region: CASSPPSAGNNSPLHF. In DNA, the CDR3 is TGTGCCAGCTCACCGCCCAGCGCCGGGAATAATTCACCCCTCCACTTT. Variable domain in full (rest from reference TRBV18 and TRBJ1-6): NAGVMQNPRHLVRRRGQEARLRCSPMKGHSHVYWYRQLPEEGLKFMVYLQKENIIDESGMPKERFSAEFPKEGPSILRIQQVVRGDSAAYFCASSPPSAGNNSPLHFGNGTRLTVT.

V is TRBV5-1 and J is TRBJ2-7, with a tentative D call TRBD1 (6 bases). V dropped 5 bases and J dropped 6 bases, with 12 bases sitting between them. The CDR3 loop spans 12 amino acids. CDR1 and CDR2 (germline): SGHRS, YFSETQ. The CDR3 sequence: CASRPDSSEQYF. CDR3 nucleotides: TGCGCCAGCAGACCGGACAGTTCCGAGCAGTACTTC.